Listed below are T cell receptor beta chains from one sample, sequenced in a study of blood T cell repertoires in COVID-19. The method was immunoSEQ multiplex PCR; TCRdb's version includes in-frame clones alone and lacks a portion of them. Seen here are approximately 260,000 clones, around 90% observed once, and the top ten hold approximately 2%. What was sequenced was PBMCs or T cells enriched from blood (not recorded which). The receptor source for this set is a woman in her late teens or twenties who had recovered from COVID-19. CDR3s include the opening cysteine and the closing phenylalanine or tryptophan. The D gene is left open where the match is weak. Clone sizes are given selectively: once, few, many, or a class where the clone is expanded.

clone size	D gene	J gene	V gene	CDR3 DNA	CDR3 protein
-	TRBD2	TRBJ2-1	TRBV7-8	TGTGCCAGCAGCTTCGGGACTACTTACAATGAGCAGTTCTTC	CASSFGTTYNEQFF
-	-	TRBJ1-5	TRBV28	TGTGCCAGCACACGGAGCAATCAGCCCCAGCATTTT	CASTRSNQPQHF
-	-	TRBJ1-2	TRBV6-2/TRBV6-3	TGTGCCAGCAGTCCCTATGACAGCTATGGCTACACCTTC	CASSPYDSYGYTF
-	-	TRBJ2-5	TRBV24-1	TGTGCCACCAGTGAATCTTCTTGGGGGGCCCAGTACTTC	CATSESSWGAQYF
once	-	TRBJ1-6	TRBV11-3	TGTCTAAAGGGGGTCCCCTATTTTAATTCACCCCTCCACTTT	CLKGVPYFNSPLHF
-	-	TRBJ2-3	TRBV19	TGTGCCAGTAGTGTAAGCGGCACAGATACGCAGTATTTT	CASSVSGTDTQYF
-	TRBD2	TRBJ2-5	TRBV5-6	TGTGCCAGCAGCTTGGAGATTAGCGGGGGTCAAGAGACCCAGTACTTC	CASSLEISGGQETQYF
once	-	TRBJ1-1	TRBV19	TGTGCCAGTAGTCGACAGGTGATGAACACTGAAGCTTTCTTT	CASSRQVMNTEAFF
-	TRBD2	TRBJ2-3	TRBV5-8	TGTGCCAGCAGCCGCGGACTAGCCGTGTGGGTCACAGATACGCAGTATTTT	CASSRGLAVWVTDTQYF
-	TRBD1	TRBJ1-6	TRBV9	TGTGCCAGCAGCGGGGACAGGGTTGATTCACCCCTCCACTTT	CASSGDRVDSPLHF
-	TRBD1	TRBJ2-2	TRBV7-9	TGTGCCAGCAGCGGGACAGAGTTCAACACCGGGGAGCTGTTTTTT	CASSGTEFNTGELFF
-	-	TRBJ2-1	TRBV2	TGTGCCAGCAGTGAGTTATTCGCAGGAGGGCACAATGAGCAGTTCTTC	CASSELFAGGHNEQFF
-	TRBD1	TRBJ2-7	TRBV5-1	TGCGCCAGCAGCCCCGGACAGGGGCTCAGCTCCTACGAGCAGTACTTC	CASSPGQGLSSYEQYF
-	-	TRBJ2-7	TRBV5-4	TGTGCCAGCAGCTTTTTTAATTCGGGCGAGCAGTACTTC	CASSFFNSGEQYF
-	TRBD2	TRBJ2-1	TRBV7-9	TGTGCCAGCAGCCGAAGAGGTACTAGCGGGGCGGGGGGCAATGAGCAGTTCTTC	CASSRRGTSGAGGNEQFF
-	-	TRBJ2-3	TRBV5-1	TGCGCCAGCAGCGACGGGGGGCACACAGATACGCAGTATTTT	CASSDGGHTDTQYF
-	TRBD1	TRBJ1-1	TRBV28	TGTGCCAGCTCCCTAGGGGGCTTCACTGAAGCTTTCTTT	CASSLGGFTEAFF
-	-	TRBJ2-1	TRBV18	TGTGCCAGCTCACTTTTGGAGTACAATGAGCAGTTCTTC	CASSLLEYNEQFF
-	TRBD1	TRBJ1-2	TRBV9	TGTGCCAGCAGCGAGTCCCCAGGGGGAGGTTATGGCTACACCTTC	CASSESPGGGYGYTF
-	TRBD1	TRBJ1-1	TRBV15	TGTGCCACCAGTGGGACAGTCTACACTGAAGCTTTCTTT	CATSGTVYTEAFF
once	-	TRBJ1-2	TRBV4-1	TGCGCCAGCAGCCAAGATCCTACCCTCGACTATGGCTACACCTTC	CASSQDPTLDYGYTF
-	TRBD1	TRBJ2-2	TRBV6-5	TGTGCCAGCATCGGGACAGGAGTCCCCGGGGAGCTGTTTTTT	CASIGTGVPGELFF
-	-	TRBJ2-2	TRBV5-1	TGCGCCAGCAGCTTGGATGGGGCCCGCACCGGGGAGCTGTTTTTT	CASSLDGARTGELFF
-	TRBD2	TRBJ2-3	TRBV10-3	TGTGCCATGAAGCGGGAGGATGGTGTAGATACGCAGTATTTT	CAMKREDGVDTQYF
-	TRBD2	TRBJ2-2	TRBV11-2	TGTGCCAGCAGCTTCCGGAGCGGGAGGGTAGCCGGGGAGCTGTTTTTT	CASSFRSGRVAGELFF
once	-	TRBJ2-1	TRBV28	TGTGCCAGCAGATTCGGGGATAGACCCTACAATGAGCAGTTCTTC	CASRFGDRPYNEQFF
many	TRBD2	TRBJ2-1	TRBV6-4	TGTGCCAGCAGTGACTCTTCTAGCGGGTCTTACAATGAGCAGTTCTTC	CASSDSSSGSYNEQFF
few	TRBD1	TRBJ1-3	TRBV11-2	TGTGCCAGCAGCCCAAAGACAGGGGCGGTAGGAAACACCATATATTTT	CASSPKTGAVGNTIYF
-	-	TRBJ1-1	TRBV2	TGTGCCAGCAGCAGGGAAATGAACACTGAAGCTTTCTTT	CASSREMNTEAFF
-	TRBD1	TRBJ2-7	TRBV4-2	TGTGCCAGCAGCCGCGGACAGGGCGAGTACTACGAGCAGTACTTC	CASSRGQGEYYEQYF
once	-	TRBJ2-1	TRBV6-5	TGTGCCAGCAGTAGGGGGGGGACCTACAATGAGCAGTTCTTC	CASSRGGTYNEQFF
-	-	TRBJ1-1	TRBV6-5	TGTGCCAGCAGCCGTAAGCAGGGGAGTGAAGCTTTCTTT	CASSRKQGSEAFF
few	TRBD1	TRBJ1-2	TRBV27	TGTGCCAGCAGTCCCTCAACAGGGGGCTGGTACTATGGCTACACCTTC	CASSPSTGGWYYGYTF
-	TRBD1	TRBJ1-1	TRBV5-4	TGTGCCAGCAGCTTAGACAGGGGGAACACTGAAGCTTTCTTT	CASSLDRGNTEAFF
-	TRBD2	TRBJ2-2	TRBV7-2	TGTGCCAGCACCCGTAGCGGGGCGAACACCGGGGAGCTGTTTTTT	CASTRSGANTGELFF
-	TRBD1	TRBJ1-2	TRBV3-1/TRBV3-2	TGTGCCAGCAGCCCGGACAGGGGCTATGGCTACACCTTC	CASSPDRGYGYTF
-	-	TRBJ2-7	TRBV13	TGTGCCAGCAGCTTAGACTTTAGCTCCTACGAGCAGTACTTC	CASSLDFSSYEQYF
once	-	TRBJ2-3	TRBV9	TGTGCCAGCAGCCCCCGATTATATAGAAGCACAGATACGCAGTATTTT	CASSPRLYRSTDTQYF
-	-	TRBJ2-7	TRBV21-1	TGTGCCAGCAGCGCCCAAAGCGCTAGCGGGAGTTACGAGCAGTACTTC	CASSAQSASGSYEQYF
-	TRBD1	TRBJ1-2	TRBV29-1	TGCAGCGTTGAAGAGGGACAGGGAAACTATGGCTACACCTTC	CSVEEGQGNYGYTF
once	-	TRBJ2-7	TRBV7-9	TGTGCCAGCAGCTTAGATGCGGGATGGGGTAGAAACGAGCAGTACTTC	CASSLDAGWGRNEQYF
-	TRBD2	TRBJ2-3	TRBV5-4	TGTGCCAGCAGTACAGCGGGAGGGCCATCAGATACGCAGTATTTT	CASSTAGGPSDTQYF
-	TRBD2	TRBJ2-3	TRBV4-2	TGTGCCAGCAGCCAAGCTGGGAGGGGTGCAGATACGCAGTATTTT	CASSQAGRGADTQYF
-	-	TRBJ1-2	TRBV24-1	TGTGCCACCAGTGACTCCGACCGGGGGTATGGCTACACCTTC	CATSDSDRGYGYTF
-	TRBD1	TRBJ1-5	TRBV7-9	TGTGCCAGCAGCTTATACAGGGGCGCCGATAGCAATCAGCCCCAGCATTTT	CASSLYRGADSNQPQHF
-	-	TRBJ1-5	TRBV3-1/TRBV3-2	TGTGCCAGCAGCCCCAGGGATAGCAATCAGCCCCAGCATTTT	CASSPRDSNQPQHF
-	TRBD1	TRBJ1-5	TRBV11-3	TGTGCCAGCAGCCCCCGTCCGGGACAGGGGATCGATCAGCCCCAGCATTTT	CASSPRPGQGIDQPQHF
-	TRBD1	TRBJ2-1	TRBV3-1/TRBV3-2	TGTGCCAGCAGCCAAGATCCGACAGGGGGGCCCTACAATGAGCAGTTCTTC	CASSQDPTGGPYNEQFF
-	-	TRBJ2-3	TRBV10-3	TGTGCCATCAGTGAGAAAGCGGAAAAAAGCACAGATACGCAGTATTTT	CAISEKAEKSTDTQYF
-	-	TRBJ2-3	TRBV28	TGTGCCACCGCTGTTGGGGCTAGCACAGATACGCAGTATTTT	CATAVGASTDTQYF
-	TRBD1	TRBJ1-2	TRBV3-1/TRBV3-2	TGTGCCAGCAGAAAGGGGGCATCGGCAGGGGGCTACACCTTC	CASRKGASAGGYTF
-	-	TRBJ2-3	TRBV5-1	TGCGCCAGCGGGGCAGGGGACACAGATACGCAGTATTTT	CASGAGDTDTQYF